The T cell receptor beta chain under discussion was sequenced for a study of Graves' ophthalmopathy and Graves' hyperthyroidism (dated by TCRdb to the late 2010s). Study-wide context: Peripheral blood samples were taken at the time of initial diagnosis, before any treatment was given. After sampling, hyperthyroidism patients received methimazole starting at 30 mg daily, and ophthalmopathy patients received high-dose intravenous methylprednisolone. An independent validation cohort comprised 18 hyperthyroidism patients and over 15 patients who later progressed from hyperthyroidism to ophthalmopathy. The study used signatures of the TCR beta repertoire to tell Graves' ophthalmopathy apart from Graves' hyperthyroidism and to predict which patients would progress to ophthalmopathy. To explore V-J signatures distinguishing ophthalmopathy from hyperthyroidism, a discovery set of 100 patients (roughly 45 ophthalmopathy, some 57 stable hyperthyroidism) was enrolled. In five to seven hyperthyroidism patients, T-cell repertoires of thyroid tissue and blood were compared. In total, around 140 blood samples were TCR-sequenced: 40 to 45 ophthalmopathy, some 72 hyperthyroidism and about 17 hyperthyroidism-to-ophthalmopathy patients.

For repertoire sequencing, TCR beta CDR3 regions were amplified from RNA transcripts. HTBI primers and the Qiagen OneStep RT-PCR kit were used in a first-round RT-PCR, which was followed by a second-round multiplex PCR, size selection and purification. Libraries were sequenced paired-end with 100 bp reads on an Illumina HiSeq2000. The authors' pipeline ran thus. SOAPnuke was used to process the reads, removing any read that contained adapters or uncalled bases, had a mean Phred below 15, or lacked an exact match to the constant primer or identifier. High-quality paired reads were merged with COPE v1.2.5. Unique nucleotide sequences were defined as clonotypes and aligned to IMGT TRB V, D and J references using MiTCR v1.1. Analysis was restricted to V-J combinations with a frequency above 0.0001, which covered over 98% of repertoires. For each V-J combination, a TCR clonal expansion and chaos score was defined as the ratio of F50 clonal expansion to chaos observed in the TCRdist matrix. Welch's t-statistics and random forest were used to narrow the features down to more than 10 V-J combinations, which were then fed into a naive Bayes classifier. The Morisita-Horn index was used to measure how similar the thyroid and blood repertoires were. TCRdb reworked the public reads: Q25 trimming with fastp, MiXCR clone assembly, productive beta chains retained. Identical CDR3 proteins give one entry, which carries the most common genes and DNA. TCRdb's processing, not the authors' own work, is the source of the V and J calls. The sample includes about 240,000 distinct CDR3 sequences, with around 50% observed a single time. The top ten clonotypes cover over 40% of the sample.

Ophthalmopathy patients were characterized by moderately to severely active disease, a Clinical Activity Score of at least 3, a NOSPECS grade of at least 4, and a disease duration under 3 months. Patients were excluded if they had other autoimmune diseases, uncontrolled infections, pregnancy or lactation. Diagnosis was based on clinical symptoms, serum thyroxine, TRAb, thyroid ultrasound and orbital computed tomography. Ficoll-Paque density gradient centrifugation was used to isolate PBMCs from about 10 ml of fresh peripheral blood. Total RNA was extracted using Trizol reagent, and RNA quality was checked on an Agilent 2100 Bioanalyzer. For this clonotype: Its antigen is unknown. Qualities for individual bases were not recorded, and no much larger clone is one base off.

Paper-wide results and their limitations: Most of the expanded thyroid clonotypes with a frequency above 0.001 were also detected in blood, and it was suggested that the thyroid immune response may be reflected by blood repertoires. In validation, the model predicted ophthalmopathy progression with 55% to 71% sensitivity and about 73% specificity; 12 predicted patients were CT-confirmed with GO in a median of around 6.5 months. No statistical method was used to predetermine the sample size, and group allocation was not hidden from the investigators. In cross-validation, the 13-signature model distinguished ophthalmopathy from stable hyperthyroidism with approximately 85% sensitivity and roughly 81% specificity, and in the test set the corresponding values were roughly 80% and 76%.

The source is an adult man with Graves' ophthalmopathy. Sequenced: peripheral blood.

The base sequence is TGTGCCAGCAGCCCCCTGGGGACAGGGCACGAGCAGTACTTC. It specifies CASSPLGTGHEQYF. Recombination joined TRBV12-3 or TRBV12-4 with TRBJ2-7, with 9 bases matching TRBD1. Taken from cysteine to phenylalanine, the CDR3 has 14 residues. Only the CDR3 region is kept as DNA, spanning 42 bases read in frame from base 1. Trimming accounts for 6 bases at V and 5 bases at J, while the number of junction bases matched to no gene is 8.